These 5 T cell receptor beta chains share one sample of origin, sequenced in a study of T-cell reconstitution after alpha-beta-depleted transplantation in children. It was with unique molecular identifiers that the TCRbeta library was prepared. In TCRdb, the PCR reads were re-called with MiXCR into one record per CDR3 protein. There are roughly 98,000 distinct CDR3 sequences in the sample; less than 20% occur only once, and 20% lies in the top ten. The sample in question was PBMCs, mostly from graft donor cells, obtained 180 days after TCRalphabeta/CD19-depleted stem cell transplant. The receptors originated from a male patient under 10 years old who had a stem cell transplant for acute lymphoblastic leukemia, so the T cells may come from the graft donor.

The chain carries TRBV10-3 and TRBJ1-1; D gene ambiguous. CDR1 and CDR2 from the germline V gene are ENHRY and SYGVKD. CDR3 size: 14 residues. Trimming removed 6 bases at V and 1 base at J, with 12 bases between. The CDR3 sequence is CAIRMETRNTEAFF. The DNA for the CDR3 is TGTGCCATCAGGATGGAGACGAGGAACACTGAAGCTTTCTTT.

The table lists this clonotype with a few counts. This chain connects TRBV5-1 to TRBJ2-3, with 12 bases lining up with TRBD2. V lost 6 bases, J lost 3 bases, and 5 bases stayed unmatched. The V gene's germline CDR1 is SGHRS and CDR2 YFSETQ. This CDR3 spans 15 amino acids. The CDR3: CASIPSGGATDTQYF. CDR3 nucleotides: TGCGCCAGCATCCCTAGCGGGGGGGCAACAGATACGCAGTATTTT. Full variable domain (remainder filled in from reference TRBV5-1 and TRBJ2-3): KAGVTQTPRYLIKTRGQQVTLSCSPISGHRSVSWYQQTPGQGLQFLFEYFSETQRNKGNFPGRFSGRQFSNSRSEMNVSTLELGDSALYLCASIPSGGATDTQYFGPGTRLTVL.

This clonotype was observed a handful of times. The CDR3 loop is CASSRIATDTQYF. In DNA, the CDR3 is TGCGCCAGCAGCCGGATAGCCACAGATACGCAGTATTTT. The chain employs TRBV4-3 and TRBJ2-3; D uncertain. The CDR3 runs 13 residues. Trimming stripped 4 bases from V and 2 bases from J, with 7 bases between. Germline V gene lookup returns CDR1 LGHNA and CDR2 YSLEER.

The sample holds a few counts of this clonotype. Here the CDR3 DNA reads TGTGCCAGCAGTTTTGATATGGGCACTGAAGCTTTCTTT. This encodes CASSFDMGTEAFF. V and J are TRBV27 and TRBJ1-1; D gene ambiguous. Trimming left V 3 bases short and J 4 bases short, with 9 bases between. This CDR3 contains 13 residues. Germline assignment: CDR1 MNHEY and CDR2 SMNVEV (reference sequence).

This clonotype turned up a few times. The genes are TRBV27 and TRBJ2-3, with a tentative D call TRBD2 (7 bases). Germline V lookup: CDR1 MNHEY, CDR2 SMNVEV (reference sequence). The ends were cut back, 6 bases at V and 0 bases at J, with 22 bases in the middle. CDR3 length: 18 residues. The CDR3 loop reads CASSLGGGIRPSTDTQYF. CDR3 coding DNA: TGTGCCAGCAGCCTGGGGGGGGGCATCCGACCTAGCACAGATACGCAGTATTTT.